The rows below give T cell receptor beta chains drawn from one sample of a study of cytomegalovirus exposure and HLA in healthy donors. Clones were sequenced by immunoSEQ multiplex PCR, and TCRdb holds only the in-frame ones, with some missing. The sample includes 210,000 or so clones, around 85% of them seen just once. The sample taken for sequencing was PBMCs. The receptors derive from a human donor in good health. CDR3s include the opening cysteine and the closing phenylalanine or tryptophan. The D gene is left open where the match is weak. Some rows have no size entry. The others give once, few or many, or a class for an expanded clone.

clone_size j_call d_call v_call cdr3_nt cdr3_aa
. TRBJ1-2 . TRBV29-1 TGCAGCGTTGGTGGCGGGGACCATGGCTACACCTTC CSVGGGDHGYTF
. TRBJ1-2 . TRBV7-2 TGTGCCAGCAGCTTAGCTCCCAGAAGCCCGGGGGGAGATGGCTACACCTTC CASSLAPRSPGGDGYTF
. TRBJ2-2 TRBD2 TRBV5-1 TGCGCCAGCAGCCCGTGGACTAGCGGGTTCACCGGGGAGCTGTTTTTT CASSPWTSGFTGELFF
. TRBJ1-2 TRBD1 TRBV28 TGTGCCAGCAGGCCCGGGACAGGGAGCTATGGCTACACCTTC CASRPGTGSYGYTF
. TRBJ1-2 TRBD1 TRBV7-9 TGTGCCAGCAGCTTCCCGACAGGGCGGGGTGGCTACACCTTC CASSFPTGRGGYTF
once TRBJ1-2 TRBD1 TRBV11-2 TGTGCCAGCAGCGCCGGGACAGGGAACCACGGCTATGGCTACACCTTC CASSAGTGNHGYGYTF
. TRBJ2-7 TRBD2 TRBV6-5 TGTGCCAGCAGTTACTCGGGAGGGTTTTACGAGCAGTACTTC CASSYSGGFYEQYF
. TRBJ1-4 . TRBV5-1 TGCGCCAGTACAGAAACGGGAACCGAAAAACTGTTTTTT CASTETGTEKLFF
once TRBJ2-3 TRBD2 TRBV27 TGTGCCAGCAGTTTAGTAGCGGGGGGGTCAGATACGCAGTATTTT CASSLVAGGSDTQYF
. TRBJ1-5 . TRBV10-3 TGTGCCATCAGTGATAGCAGCTTCAATCAGCCCCAGCATTTT CAISDSSFNQPQHF
. TRBJ2-7 . TRBV7-2 TGTGCCAGCAGCGTGATCTGGACAGCGTCCTACGAGCAGTACTTC CASSVIWTASYEQYF
. TRBJ2-2 TRBD2 TRBV7-3 TGTGCCAGCAGCTCGGGACTAGCGGGAGGCACCGGGGAGCTGTTTTTT CASSSGLAGGTGELFF
. TRBJ1-1 . TRBV5-6 TGTGCCAGCAGCTTGGGTTGGGCAGAGAACACTGAAGCTTTCTTT CASSLGWAENTEAFF
. TRBJ2-7 TRBD2 TRBV27 TGTGCCAGCAGTTTGGCCGGGGGGATGCTCTACGAGCAGTACTTC CASSLAGGMLYEQYF
. TRBJ2-2 . TRBV5-1 TGCGCCAGCAGCTTGGTTCGCGGCAGAGGAACCGGGGAGCTGTTTTTT CASSLVRGRGTGELFF
. TRBJ2-5 TRBD1 TRBV7-2 TGTGCCAGCAGCTTAGCGGCAGGGGGCGTGCGGGTAGAGACCCAGTACTTC CASSLAAGGVRVETQYF
. TRBJ2-5 TRBD2 TRBV7-8 TGTGCCAGCAGCACAGGACTAGCGGTACAAGAGACCCAGTACTTC CASSTGLAVQETQYF
few TRBJ2-7 . TRBV6-1 TGTGCCAGCAGACTTACGGACGGAGGCCACTACGAGCAGTACTTC CASRLTDGGHYEQYF
. TRBJ2-7 . TRBV4-2 TGTGCCAGCAGCCAAGCGTTCCAGGATGGATACGAGCAGTACTTC CASSQAFQDGYEQYF
. TRBJ2-5 . TRBV9 TGTGCCAGCAGCGTAGGTCCTTCGTACCAAGAGACCCAGTACTTC CASSVGPSYQETQYF
. TRBJ2-7 TRBD1 TRBV19 TGTGCCAGTAGTCCACCTGGGACAGGAATCTACGAGCAGTACTTC CASSPPGTGIYEQYF
. TRBJ1-5 TRBD1 TRBV7-9 TGTGCCAGCAGCTTGGACAGGGGAAATCAGCCCCAGCATTTT CASSLDRGNQPQHF
. TRBJ2-3 . TRBV5-1 TGCGCCAGCAGCTCTACCGGGCGGGCTAGCGGCACAGATACGCAGTATTTT CASSSTGRASGTDTQYF
. TRBJ2-1 TRBD1 TRBV9 TGTGCCAGCAGCGGGGGACAGGGGGACTACAATGAGCAGTTCTTC CASSGGQGDYNEQFF
. TRBJ1-2 . TRBV4-1 TGCGCCAGCAGCCACCCCGTTCACCAGGGCCGTAAGAGGAACTATGGCTACACCTTC CASSHPVHQGRKRNYGYTF
. TRBJ2-5 TRBD2 TRBV19 TGTGCCAGTACCCCCGCGGGAAGGACTAGCGGGGCTCAAGAGACCCAGTACTTC CASTPAGRTSGAQETQYF
. TRBJ2-7 TRBD2 TRBV5-1 TGCGCCAGCAGCGTTATAGCGGGAGGTTCCCCCGAGCAGTACTTC CASSVIAGGSPEQYF
. TRBJ2-7 . TRBV13 TGTGCCAGCAGACCGGGCCCCTGGGAGTTCGGGACCTACGAGCAGTACTTC CASRPGPWEFGTYEQYF
. TRBJ2-1 . TRBV28 TGTGCCAGCAGTTATCAACGAGAGCGAAGCGATGAGCAGTTCTTC CASSYQRERSDEQFF
. TRBJ2-2 . TRBV6-1 TGTGCCGGGGGGGGGCGGGACACCGGGGAGCTGTTTTTT CAGGGRDTGELFF
. TRBJ2-7 TRBD1 TRBV9 TGTGCCAGCAGCCCTCAAGGTGGCACAGGGGGCTACGAGCAGTACTTC CASSPQGGTGGYEQYF
. TRBJ2-1 TRBD2 TRBV4-3 TGCGCCAGCAGCCAAGCGCGGGAGAGGTATGAGCAGTTCTTC CASSQARERYEQFF
. TRBJ1-1 TRBD1 TRBV10-3 TGTGCCATCAGTGAGTCCCTGGAGGGGGCGGCCACTGAAGCTTTCTTT CAISESLEGAATEAFF
. TRBJ1-2 TRBD1 TRBV28 TGTGCCAGCAGCCCCGATAACTGGGACAGAGGGATTAATGAGTATGGCTACACCTTC CASSPDNWDRGINEYGYTF
. TRBJ2-3 . TRBV7-8 TGTGCCAGCAGCACGTTTCGGGGGGCGCATGCTACGCAGTATTTT CASSTFRGAHATQYF
. TRBJ2-7 TRBD2 TRBV5-4 TGTGCCAGCAGGGGGGGACTAGCGGTTACCTACGAGCAGTACTTC CASRGGLAVTYEQYF
. TRBJ2-5 . TRBV5-8 TGTGCCAGCAGCTTGACAGGGGAGACCCAGTACTTC CASSLTGETQYF
. TRBJ1-2 . TRBV19 TGTGCCAGTAGGGTAGGGGACATCGGCTACACCTTC CASRVGDIGYTF
few TRBJ1-3 TRBD1 TRBV12-5 TGTGCTAGTGGTTTGGTAAAAATGACAGGGGGCGATGGAAACACCATATATTTT CASGLVKMTGGDGNTIYF
. TRBJ2-3 TRBD1 TRBV7-6 TGTGCCAGCAGCTTTGGACAGGGGGACACAGATACGCAGTATTTT CASSFGQGDTDTQYF
. TRBJ1-2 . TRBV7-9 TGTGCCAGCAGCCCCGCACCTGACAGAAACTATGGCTACACCTTC CASSPAPDRNYGYTF
. TRBJ2-5 TRBD1 TRBV19 TGTGCCAGTAGACCTGGGACAGGGGGGGGGACCCAGTACTTC CASRPGTGGGTQYF
. TRBJ1-1 TRBD1 TRBV7-9 TGTGCCAGCAGCGTAGGACAGGTTAACACTGAAGCTTTCTTT CASSVGQVNTEAFF
once TRBJ2-7 . TRBV7-3 TGTGCCAGCAGCTTAACGCCGGGATACGAGCAGTACTTC CASSLTPGYEQYF
. TRBJ2-3 . TRBV9 TGTGCCAGCAGCGTAGAGGGGGGGGTTACAGATACGCAGTATTTT CASSVEGGVTDTQYF
. TRBJ2-5 . TRBV29-1 TGCAGCGTTGAAGGCCGAGGACGACGTAGAGGGGAGACCCAGTACTTC CSVEGRGRRRGETQYF
. TRBJ1-2 TRBD1 TRBV2 TGTGCCAGCAGCCCAACGACAGGGCTTTATGGCTACACCTTC CASSPTTGLYGYTF
. TRBJ2-2 TRBD2 TRBV9 TGTGCCAGCAGCGTAGCAAGACCGGGACTAGCGCGAACGAACACCGGGGAGCTGTTTTTT CASSVARPGLARTNTGELFF
. TRBJ2-6 . TRBV19 TGTGCCAGTAGTAAGGGGCTCTCTGGGGCCAACGTCCTGACTTTC CASSKGLSGANVLTF
. TRBJ2-3 TRBD2 TRBV7-9 TGTGCCAGCAGGGGGGAACTAGCGGCCAGGGATACGCAGTATTTT CASRGELAARDTQYF
few TRBJ2-3 TRBD1 TRBV29-1 TGCAGCGCTGAAGGACAGGTGGCAGATACGCAGTATTTT CSAEGQVADTQYF
. TRBJ1-1 . TRBV27 TGTGCCAGCAGTCTATCCCAGGGTTGGACTGAAGCTTTCTTT CASSLSQGWTEAFF
. TRBJ2-7 TRBD2 TRBV28 TGTGCCAGCAGTTTCGGCGGGAGAGGCTACGAGCAGTACTTC CASSFGGRGYEQYF
. TRBJ2-2 TRBD2 TRBV6-1 TGTGCCAGCAGTGATGGACTAGCGGGAGTAACCGGGGAGCTGTTTTTT CASSDGLAGVTGELFF
. TRBJ2-1 TRBD1 TRBV18 TGTGCCAGCTCTGGGGACAGGGTCCACAATGAGCAGTTCTTC CASSGDRVHNEQFF